These 10 T cell receptor beta chains were all obtained from the same sample, sequenced in a study of OX40 agonist ivuxolimab in advanced cancers. The protocol used for the library was the immunoSEQ multiplex PCR assay. TCRdb's version of the immuneACCESS table is confined to in-frame rearrangements and falls short of the full clone set. An unresolved V gene accounts for under half of the shortfall where checked; the remainder is of unknown origin. Across this sample there are approximately 69,000 clones, with around four fifths seen only once. The top ten hold roughly 2.4% of the sample. Sample: CD4+ or CD8+ T cells sorted from blood, taken in a trial of the OX40 agonist ivuxolimab. The receptors come from an adult with an advanced solid tumor such as melanoma, head and neck, liver or kidney cancer.

This clone was seen only once. V is TRBV10-3 and J is TRBJ2-3; 8 nucleotides line up with TRBD1. There are 14 residues in the CDR3. Trimming at V came to 6 bases and at J to 2 bases, leaving 4 bases not matched to a gene. CDR1 is ENHRY, CDR2 SYGVKD, per germline. The CDR3 nucleotides read TGTGCCATCAGAGAGACAGGGGACACAGATACGCAGTATTTT. Its translation: CAIRETGDTDTQYF.

This clone was counted only a few times. The chain recombines TRBV7-6 with TRBJ1-1; maybe TRBD1 (5 bases). CDR3 size: 13 residues. The V gene's germline CDR1 is SGHVS and CDR2 FNYEAQ. V lost 5 bases to trimming and J lost 8 bases, with 15 bases between them. Here the CDR3 reads CASSLEVGGEAFF. Here the CDR3 DNA reads TGTGCCAGCAGCCTGGAGGTGGGGGGGGAAGCTTTCTTT. Looking up the rest from reference TRBV7-6 and TRBJ1-1 gives the full variable domain: GAGVSQSPRYKVTKRGQDVALRCDPISGHVSLYWYRQALGQGPEFLTYFNYEAQQDKSGLPNDRFSAERPEGSISTLTIQRTEQRDSAMYRCASSLEVGGEAFFGQGTRLTVV.

The V call is TRBV29-1, the J call TRBJ2-3, with 15 bases that match TRBD2. Germline CDR1 is SQVTM and CDR2 is ANQGSEA. The CDR3 extends over 17 amino acids. J gave up 0 bases and V 7 bases, and 8 bases lay outside the gene matches. The CDR3 DNA reads as TGCAGCGCGACTGGGACTAGCGGGAGGAAAAGCACAGATACGCAGTATTTT. Translated: CSATGTSGRKSTDTQYF.

The chain carries TRBV7-8 and TRBJ1-5, with 7 bases aligning to TRBD1. With V trimmed by 3 bases and J by 6 bases, 8 bases remained unmatched. CDR3 length: 15 amino acids. From germline, CDR1 is SGHVS and CDR2 FQNEAQ. CDR3 in DNA: TGTGCCAGCAGCTTGATGACAGGGCCCACTCAGCCCCAGCATTTT. This encodes CASSLMTGPTQPQHF.

J is TRBJ2-1 and V is TRBV7-8; TRBD1 agrees at 8 bases. Unmatched junction bases numbered 7, after V lost 2 bases and J lost 7 bases. The CDR3 sequence is 15 residues long. Looked up from germline, CDR1 is SGHVS and CDR2 is FQNEAQ. The CDR3 sequence is CASSLYGRGRNEQFF. As DNA, the CDR3 is TGTGCCAGCAGCTTATATGGCAGGGGGCGTAATGAGCAGTTCTTC.

V and J are TRBV7-9 and TRBJ2-5; D is perhaps TRBD1 (6 bases). Trimming removed 6 bases from V and 5 bases from J, with 16 bases in between. The CDR3 covers 14 residues. The germline gives CDR1 SEHNR, CDR2 FQNEAQ (reference sequence). CDR3 sequence: CASSTTGIRETQYF. The CDR3 region has the DNA TGTGCCAGCAGTACCACAGGGATTCGGGAGACCCAGTACTTC.

The chain employs TRBV5-4 and TRBJ2-1, with TRBD2 as a possible D gene (6 bases). Germline CDR1 reads SGHNT; CDR2 reads YYREEE (reference sequence). V was shortened by 4 bases and J by 3 bases, with 14 bases between the two germline ends. CDR3 size: 15 residues. Here the CDR3 DNA reads TGTGCCAGCAGCGGAGCGGGTCGCCTCTACAATGAGCAGTTCTTC. Residues: CASSGAGRLYNEQFF.

V is TRBV7-2 and J is TRBJ2-5; a weak D match, TRBD1 (6 bases). This CDR3 comprises 13 residues. CDR1 is SGHTA and CDR2 is FQGNSA in the germline V gene. Deletions cut 6 bases from V and 5 bases from J, with 13 bases between. Here the CDR3 reads CASSTGYGETQYF. The CDR3 DNA follows: TGTGCCAGCAGTACAGGGTATGGGGAGACCCAGTACTTC.

This clone was counted a single time. The chain combines TRBV19 with TRBJ1-1, with D possibly matching TRBD1 (6 bases). CDR3 length equals 18 residues. Germline V gene data show CDR1 as LNHDA and CDR2 as SQIVND (reference sequence). V was pared by 2 bases and J by 2 bases, with 21 bases between. The CDR3 DNA reads TGTGCCAGTAGTATATACCTAGGGGGTACAAACGAAAACACTGAAGCTTTCTTT. Encoded protein: CASSIYLGGTNENTEAFF.

J is TRBJ2-7 and V is TRBV19; D gene uncertain. Germline V gene sequence: CDR1 LNHDA, CDR2 SQIVND (reference sequence). Trimming pared 4 bases from V and 3 bases from J, leaving 10 bases between. This CDR3 comprises 13 residues. CDR3 loop: CASSSQAYYEQYF. DNA of the CDR3: TGTGCCAGTAGTAGTCAGGCGTACTACGAGCAGTACTTC.